The source of this T cell receptor (beta chain) is a study of blood T cell repertoires in COVID-19. Overall study context: T cells, B-cell-depleted T cells, or PBMCs provided the cDNA or gDNA that served as material.

The repertoire was sequenced with immunoSEQ multiplex PCR; TCRdb's copy has only in-frame clones and lacks some. The data contain approximately 160,000 clones, 75% to 90% of them singletons. V dropped 4 bases and J dropped 4; count of bases not matched to a gene: 12. This CDR3 spans 17 amino acids. CDR1 is SGHRS and CDR2 is YFSETQ in the germline V gene. Living in roughly 25 US areas, the participants were between roughly 18 and 90 years of age. Each recovered donor of Cohort 3 presented with two negative PCRs, clearance, or symptom resolution. The sample taken for sequencing was PBMCs or T cells enriched from blood (not recorded which). The rearrangement links TRBV5-1 to TRBJ1-3, with TRBD1 matching 9 bases. This TCR was recovered from a woman aged 45-65 years who had recovered from COVID-19. CDR3 coding DNA: TGCGCCAGCAGCCCGCGGGTCGGGACAGGGCCGGGAAACACCATATATTTT. Translated: CASSPRVGTGPGNTIYF.